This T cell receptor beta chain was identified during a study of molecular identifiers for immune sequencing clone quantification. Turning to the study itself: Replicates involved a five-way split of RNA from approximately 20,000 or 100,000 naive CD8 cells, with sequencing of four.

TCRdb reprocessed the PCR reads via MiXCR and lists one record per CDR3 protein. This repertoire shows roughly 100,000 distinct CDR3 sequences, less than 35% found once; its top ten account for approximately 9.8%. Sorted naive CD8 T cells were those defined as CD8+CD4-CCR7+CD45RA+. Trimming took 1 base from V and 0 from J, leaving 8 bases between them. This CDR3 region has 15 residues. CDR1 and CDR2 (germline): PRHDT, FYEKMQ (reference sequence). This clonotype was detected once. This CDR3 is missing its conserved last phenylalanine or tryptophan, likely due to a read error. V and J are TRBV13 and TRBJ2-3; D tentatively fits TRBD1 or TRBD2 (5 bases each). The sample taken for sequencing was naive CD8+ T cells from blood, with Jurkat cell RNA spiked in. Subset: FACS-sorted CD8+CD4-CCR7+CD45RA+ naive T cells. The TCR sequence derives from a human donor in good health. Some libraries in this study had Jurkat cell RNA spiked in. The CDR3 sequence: CASSLEGTSTDTQYL. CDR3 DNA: TGTGCCAGCAGCTTAGAAGGGACCAGCACAGATACGCAGTATCTT.